This T cell receptor beta chain is from a study of blood T cells in healthy people across ages (dated by TCRdb to the mid-2010s). Background for the entire study: Template switching captured roughly one uniquely barcoded TCR beta cDNA molecule per two T cells in model experiments. The donors were divided into four age groups: young (average around 16 years), middle-aged (about 40), aged (roughly 66) and long-lived (nearly 85). The study measured age-related changes in TCR beta repertoire diversity using deep sequencing normalized with unique cDNA molecular identifiers. To avoid experimental bias, donors of different ages were distributed randomly across sequencing lanes. Using the same blood draw, the study looked at two additional independent replicas of 1 million unique cDNA reads for two donors, one aged 18 to 29 and the other aged 80 or older.

Donors were a few dozen systemically healthy Caucasian individuals from Russia aged roughly 6 to 100 years. Ten milliliters of peripheral blood were drawn from each donor into EDTA-treated Vacutainer tubes. Ficoll-Paque density-gradient centrifugation was used to isolate PBMCs, with at least 6.5 million per sample. Total RNA, at least 5 micrograms per sample, was extracted from PBMCs with Trizol reagent. For every donor, an aliquot of PBMCs went through flow cytometry to measure the percentages of naive CD45RAhigh/CD27high T cells. V gives up 6 bases and J gives up 6 bases, and the segment between their germline ends measures 8 bases. Sequences MNHNY (CDR1) and SVGAGI (CDR2) are obtained from the germline V gene (reference sequence). The CDR3 holds 11 amino acids from the cysteine to the phenylalanine. Only the CDR3 portion is preserved as DNA: 33 bases, with reading frame beginning at the first base.

On this clonotype: The specificity of this receptor is unknown. Base qualities were left out, and no much larger clone turns up one base away.

Study-wide findings and limitations: Estimates of total diversity based on one million sequenced T cells were regarded as lower bounds and as underestimates. Because donor CMV infection status was unknown, age-related changes in expanded clonotypes were potentially confounded. Because profiling used bulk unsorted PBMCs, naive and antigen-experienced compartments could not be compared conclusively. Compared with the aged group, the long-lived group had more naive CD4+ T cells, fewer expanded clones and increased TCR diversity, suggesting age selection. Observed TCR beta diversity per million T cells fell roughly linearly with age, and a significant reduction was already apparent by age roughly 40. There was a strong correlation between observed TCR beta diversity and the percentage of naive T cells measured by flow cytometry.

Receptor amplification or capture employed 5' RACE. Sequencing was carried out with an Illumina HiSeq 2500. The second PCR ran for about 7 to 11 cycles and used a J-beta primer mix along with a sample-barcoded 5' primer. A template-switch 5' adaptor carrying 12 random nucleotides introduced a unique molecular identifier onto each TCR beta cDNA molecule. Each sample yielded at least 3 million CDR3-containing paired-end reads. The Mint cDNA synthesis kit, primed by a TRBC-specific oligonucleotide, was used to synthesize first-strand cDNA from all RNA. After uracil-DNA glycosylase treatment, a first 18-cycle PCR used universal primers M1SS and BC2_uni_R on all cDNA. The study's processing was this. For normalization, 1 million high-quality reads, each with a distinct molecular identifier, were randomly selected from each sample. Instead of being binned into consensus sequences, reads that shared molecular identifiers were thrown out. MiTCR, with a Q25 quality threshold and the strictest error-elimination algorithm, was used for CDR3 identification, clonotype clustering and error correction. A nonparametric unseen species model with Euler transformation was used to estimate lower-bound total TCR beta diversity. The raw public data were reprocessed by TCRdb itself: fastp quality trimming at Q25, MiXCR clonotype calling, in-frame beta chains only. Each CDR3 protein appears once, grouped with its most common genes and DNA. What appears here as the V and J calls and clone size reflects TCRdb's work, not the paper's. In this sample the table shows more than 650,000 distinct CDR3 sequences, approximately 21% of which occur a single time. The top ten constitute around 22% of the sample.

The TCR was taken from a man aged 65 to 79 in good health. Input material: blood. The chain was built from TRBV6-6 and TRBJ1-2; the D gene lacks a confident call. The base sequence is TGTGCCAGCAGACGGGAACATGGCTACACCTTC. This codes for CASRREHGYTF.